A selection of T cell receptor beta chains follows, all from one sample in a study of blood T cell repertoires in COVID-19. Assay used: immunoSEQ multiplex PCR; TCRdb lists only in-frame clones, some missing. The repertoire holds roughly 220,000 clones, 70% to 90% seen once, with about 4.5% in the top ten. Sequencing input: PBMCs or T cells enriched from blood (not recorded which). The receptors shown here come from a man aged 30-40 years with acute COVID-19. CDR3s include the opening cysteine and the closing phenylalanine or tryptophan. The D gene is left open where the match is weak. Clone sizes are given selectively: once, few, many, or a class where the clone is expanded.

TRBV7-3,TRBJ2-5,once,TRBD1,CASSSQKPSTGAGQETQYF,TGTGCCAGCAGCTCCCAAAAACCCTCGACAGGGGCCGGCCAAGAGACCCAGTACTTC
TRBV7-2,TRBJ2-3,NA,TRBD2,CASSYRTSGTDTQYF,TGTGCCAGCAGTTACCGGACTAGCGGCACAGATACGCAGTATTTT
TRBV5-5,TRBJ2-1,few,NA,CASSPGTPYSYNEQFF,TGTGCCAGCAGCCCCGGGACTCCTTACTCCTACAATGAGCAGTTCTTC
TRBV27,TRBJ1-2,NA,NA,CASSSGTSWSGYTF,TGTGCCAGCAGTTCCGGGACATCCTGGAGCGGCTACACCTTC
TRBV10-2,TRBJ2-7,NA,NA,CASSSGPNEFYEQYF,TGCGCCAGCAGCTCAGGGCCAAATGAGTTCTACGAGCAGTACTTC
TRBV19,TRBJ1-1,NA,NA,CASKKARGGNTEAFF,TGTGCCAGTAAAAAGGCTAGGGGAGGGAACACTGAAGCTTTCTTT
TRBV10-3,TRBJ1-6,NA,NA,CATETGRNNSPLHF,TGTGCCACCGAAACAGGGAGAAATAATTCACCCCTCCACTTT
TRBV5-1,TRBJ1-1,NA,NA,CALMGGGSNTEAFF,TGCGCCCTAATGGGGGGGGGCTCGAATACTGAAGCTTTCTTT
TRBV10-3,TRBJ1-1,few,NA,CAIKTGTDNTEAFF,TGTGCCATCAAAACCGGGACTGATAACACTGAAGCTTTCTTT
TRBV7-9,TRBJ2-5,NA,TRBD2,CASRALAGGPGETQYF,TGTGCCAGCAGGGCTCTAGCGGGGGGGCCAGGAGAGACCCAGTACTTC
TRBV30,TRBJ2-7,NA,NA,CAWKSYLALEQYF,TGTGCCTGGAAGTCGTATCTTGCGCTCGAGCAGTACTTC
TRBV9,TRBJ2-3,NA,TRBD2,CASSVYQRGGGTDTQYF,TGTGCCAGCAGCGTATATCAGCGGGGGGGCGGCACAGATACGCAGTATTTT
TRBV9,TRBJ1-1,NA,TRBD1,CASSVETPGQGANTEAFF,TGTGCCAGCAGCGTAGAAACCCCTGGACAGGGGGCGAACACTGAAGCTTTCTTT
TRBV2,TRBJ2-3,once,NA,CASSEGRGGTDTQYF,TGTGCCAGCAGTGAGGGCAGGGGAGGCACAGATACGCAGTATTTT
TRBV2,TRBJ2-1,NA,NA,CASRAIDEQFF,TGTGCCAGCAGGGCCATCGATGAGCAGTTCTTC
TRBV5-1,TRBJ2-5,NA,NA,CASSLGGLGETQYF,TGCGCCAGCAGCTTGGGGGGGCTGGGAGAGACCCAGTACTTC
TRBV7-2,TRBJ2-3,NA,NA,CASSQPGGTQYF,TGTGCCAGCAGCCAGCCCGGGGGTACGCAGTATTTT
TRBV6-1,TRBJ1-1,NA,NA,CASSEAPENTEAFF,TGTGCCAGCAGTGAAGCCCCAGAGAACACTGAAGCTTTCTTT
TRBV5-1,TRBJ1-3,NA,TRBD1,CASSVGTASGNTIYF,TGCGCCAGCAGCGTAGGGACAGCCTCTGGAAACACCATATATTTT
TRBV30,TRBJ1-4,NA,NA,CAWSVRRGEKLFF,TGTGCCTGGAGTGTTAGAAGGGGCGAAAAACTGTTTTTT
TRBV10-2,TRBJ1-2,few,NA,CASSSLGQRTNYGYTF,TGCGCCTCCTCTTCTCTAGGACAGCGGACTAACTATGGCTACACCTTC
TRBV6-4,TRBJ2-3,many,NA,CASSDADTDTQYF,TGTGCCAGCAGTGACGCGGACACAGATACGCAGTATTTT
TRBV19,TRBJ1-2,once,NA,CASSISVYGYTF,TGTGCCAGTAGTATCTCGGTCTATGGCTACACCTTC
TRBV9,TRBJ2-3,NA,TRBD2,CASSVGLAGVTDTQYF,TGTGCCAGCAGCGTAGGGCTAGCGGGGGTCACAGATACGCAGTATTTT
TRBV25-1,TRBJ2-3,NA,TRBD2,CASRNLAGLTDTQYF,TGTGCCAGCAGGAACCTAGCGGGGCTCACAGATACGCAGTATTTT
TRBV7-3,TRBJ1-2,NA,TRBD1,CASSSRTGGGYTF,TGTGCCAGCAGCTCCAGGACAGGGGGTGGCTACACCTTC
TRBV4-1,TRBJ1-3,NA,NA,CASSQDNRGGRNTIYF,TGCGCCAGCAGCCAAGATAACCGGGGAGGGAGAAACACCATATATTTT
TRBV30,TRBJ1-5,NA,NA,CAWTASTGQPQHF,TGTGCCTGGACGGCCTCAACGGGTCAGCCCCAGCATTTT
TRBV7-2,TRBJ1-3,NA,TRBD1,CASSPGQGPGNTIYF,TGTGCCAGCAGCCCTGGACAGGGGCCTGGAAACACCATATATTTT
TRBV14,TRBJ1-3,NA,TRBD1,CASSLRTGGEGNTIYF,TGTGCCAGCAGCCTCCGGACAGGGGGCGAAGGAAACACCATATATTTT
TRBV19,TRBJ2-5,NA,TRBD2,CASSPGGEETQYF,TGTGCCAGTTCCCCCGGGGGGGAAGAGACCCAGTACTTC
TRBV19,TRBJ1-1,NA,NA,CASSRNREWNTEAFF,TGTGCCAGTAGTCGGAACAGGGAGTGGAACACTGAAGCTTTCTTT
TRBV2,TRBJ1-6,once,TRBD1,CASGGQGLANSPLHF,TGTGCCAGCGGGGGACAGGGGTTAGCTAATTCACCCCTCCACTTT
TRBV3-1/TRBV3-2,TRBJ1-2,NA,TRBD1,CASSPQLTGGYGYTF,TGTGCCAGCAGCCCACAATTGACAGGGGGCTATGGCTACACCTTC
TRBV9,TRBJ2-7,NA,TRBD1,CASSEIGGTGLGEQYF,TGTGCCAGCAGCGAAATTGGAGGGACAGGGTTGGGCGAGCAGTACTTC
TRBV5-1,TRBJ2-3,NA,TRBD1,CASSLVQGVADTQYF,TGCGCCAGCAGCTTGGTTCAGGGGGTGGCAGATACGCAGTATTTT
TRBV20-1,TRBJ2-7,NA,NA,CSASHLRVGPREQYF,TGCAGTGCTAGTCACCTACGCGTGGGGCCGAGGGAGCAGTACTTC
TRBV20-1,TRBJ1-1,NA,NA,CSAGQNTEAFF,TGCAGTGCCGGACAGAACACTGAAGCTTTCTTT
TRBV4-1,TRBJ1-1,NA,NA,CASSQRGEAFF,TGCGCCAGCAGCCAAAGGGGGGAAGCTTTCTTT
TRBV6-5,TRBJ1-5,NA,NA,CASRGMFGSNQPQHF,TGTGCCTCCAGGGGTATGTTCGGAAGCAATCAGCCCCAGCATTTT
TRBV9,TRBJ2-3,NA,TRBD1,CASSVAPGGHTDTQYF,TGTGCCAGCAGCGTAGCCCCAGGGGGCCACACAGATACGCAGTATTTT
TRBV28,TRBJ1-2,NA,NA,CATATVRYGYTF,TGTGCCACCGCGACAGTCCGCTATGGCTACACCTTC
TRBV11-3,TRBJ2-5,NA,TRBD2,CASSLGVSGEETQYF,TGTGCCAGCAGCTTAGGTGTTAGCGGGGAAGAGACCCAGTACTTC
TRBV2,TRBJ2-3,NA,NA,CASSETSTGTDTQYF,TGTGCCAGCAGTGAGACTAGTACCGGCACAGATACGCAGTATTTT
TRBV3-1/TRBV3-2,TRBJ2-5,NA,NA,CASSLWGVGDHQETQYF,TGTGCCAGCAGCTTATGGGGGGTGGGGGATCACCAAGAGACCCAGTACTTC
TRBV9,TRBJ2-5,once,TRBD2,CASSVGVSGGMETQYF,TGTGCCAGCAGCGTAGGTGTTAGCGGGGGAATGGAGACCCAGTACTTC
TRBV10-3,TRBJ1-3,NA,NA,CASSGGESGNTIYF,TGTGCCTCTTCCGGGGGGGAATCTGGAAACACCATATATTTT
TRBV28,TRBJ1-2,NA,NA,CATHREGYTF,TGTGCCACCCACAGGGAGGGCTACACCTTC
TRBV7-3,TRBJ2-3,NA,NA,CASSSRSSIDTQYF,TGTGCCAGCAGCTCCCGGAGCTCTATCGATACGCAGTATTTT
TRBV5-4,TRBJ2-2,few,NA,CASSLNINTGELFF,TGTGCCAGCAGCTTGAACATTAACACCGGGGAGCTGTTTTTT
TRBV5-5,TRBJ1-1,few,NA,CASSWRVENTEAFF,TGTGCCAGCAGCTGGAGGGTGGAGAACACTGAAGCTTTCTTT
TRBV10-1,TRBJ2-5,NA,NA,CASSSGVVETQYF,TGCGCCAGCAGTTCCGGGGTGGTGGAGACCCAGTACTTC
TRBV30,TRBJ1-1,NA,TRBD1,CAWSAQGATEAFF,TGTGCCTGGAGTGCACAGGGGGCCACTGAAGCTTTCTTT
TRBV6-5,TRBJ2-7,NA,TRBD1,CASSSPGGSYEQYF,TGTGCCAGCAGTTCTCCAGGGGGCTCCTACGAGCAGTACTTC
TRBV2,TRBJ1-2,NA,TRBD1,CATVPGTGSSSGYGYTF,TGTGCCACCGTGCCAGGGACAGGGAGTTCTAGTGGCTATGGCTACACCTTC
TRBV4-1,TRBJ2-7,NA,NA,CASSQEWSQGKGYEQYF,TGCGCCAGCAGCCAAGAATGGAGTCAGGGGAAGGGCTACGAGCAGTACTTC
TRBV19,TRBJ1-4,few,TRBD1,CASSMGQINEKLFF,TGTGCCAGTAGTATGGGACAGATTAATGAAAAACTGTTTTTT
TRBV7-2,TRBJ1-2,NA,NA,CASSLGPTNYGYTF,TGTGCCAGCAGCTTAGGGCCAACTAACTATGGCTACACCTTC
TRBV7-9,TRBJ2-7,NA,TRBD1,CASSDGPGQSSYEQYF,TGTGCCAGCAGCGATGGACCGGGACAGTCCTCCTACGAGCAGTACTTC